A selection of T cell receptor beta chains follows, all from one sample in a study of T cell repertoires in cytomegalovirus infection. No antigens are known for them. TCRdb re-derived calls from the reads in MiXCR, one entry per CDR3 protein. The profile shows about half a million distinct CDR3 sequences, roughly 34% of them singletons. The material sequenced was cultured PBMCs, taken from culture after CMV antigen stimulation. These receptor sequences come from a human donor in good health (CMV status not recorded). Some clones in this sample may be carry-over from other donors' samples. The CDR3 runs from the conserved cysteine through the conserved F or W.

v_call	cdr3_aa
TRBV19	CASSPASGSQQETQYF
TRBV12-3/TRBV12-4	CASSPRDSGKLFF
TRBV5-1	CASSPRTGEEGYTF
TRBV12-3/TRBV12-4	CASSRTTTNTGELFF
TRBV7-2	CASSYRATDTQYF
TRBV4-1	CASSQERGQGNGYTF
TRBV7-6	CASSSGGLYEQYF
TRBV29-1	CSVESSGLYNEQFF
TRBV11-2	CASSFMSVADLSYNEQFF
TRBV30	CAWRLAGELFF
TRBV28	CASSSIAGVWDEQYF
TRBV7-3	CASSPFLTGADEQYF
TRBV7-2	CASSNGLAGRNEQFF
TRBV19	CASSIELKGSYNSPLHF
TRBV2	CASSKAGIRYNEQFF
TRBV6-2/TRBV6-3	CASSYSGTGEYF
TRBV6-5	CASRPGGRADTQYF
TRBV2	CASSEGWPSADEQYF
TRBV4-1	CASSPNGRGFSQPQHF
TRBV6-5	CASARQGGQPQHF
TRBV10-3	CAISDGYEQYF
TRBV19	CASRGERQGPNEKLFF
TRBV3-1	CASSPGDRGGPGANVLTF
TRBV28	CASRGYNLIPNEQYF
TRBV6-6	CASSYASTDTQYF
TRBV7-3	CASSRTGASTDTQYF
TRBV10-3	CAITRTIFSTDTQYF
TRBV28	CASGKGYF
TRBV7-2	CASSETRGGSPLHF
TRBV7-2	CASSKTGGRTDTQYF
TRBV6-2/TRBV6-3	CASRGRSSNQPQHF
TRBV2	CASRARTTLETQYF
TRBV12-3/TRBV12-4	CASSATGGGQPQHF
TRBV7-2	CASSPYSQETQYF
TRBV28	CASSLGGLIQETQYF
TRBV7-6	CASSSAPLNTEAFF
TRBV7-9	CASRRTDLNTEAFF
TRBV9	CASSVATSGAPGELFF
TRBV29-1	CSVDGTGIGNEQFF
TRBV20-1	CSATTGTGNTEAFF